This T cell receptor beta chain was identified in a study of blood T cell repertoires in COVID-19. Study as a whole: Both acute and convalescent COVID-19 samples were obtained from the United States, Italy and Spain. T cells, B-cell-depleted T cells, or PBMCs supplied cDNA or gDNA.

In the original processing: The assay estimated nucleated cells by amplifying reference gene primers. Data came from immunoSEQ multiplex PCR; TCRdb stores just in-frame clones and leaves some out. Clone size and the V and J calls come from that table; the DNA yielded D and trimming. This sample has approximately 120,000 clones, with about 86% found just once. The sequencing input was peripheral blood. The sequence was collected from an elderly man with active or convalescent COVID-19.

CDR3 sequence reads: CASSLRAGGQETQYF. The CDR3 region has the DNA TGTGCCAGCAGCTTAAGGGCGGGGGGGCAAGAGACCCAGTACTTC. The genes are TRBV7-9 and TRBJ2-5; TRBD2 matches at 9 bases. CDR1 and CDR2 from the germline V gene are SEHNR and FQNEAQ (reference sequence). Trimming at V came to 2 bases and at J to 2 bases, leaving 3 bases not matched to a gene. The length of the CDR3 is 15 residues.